These 16 T cell receptor beta chains were sequenced from one sample in a study of T cells in localized non-small cell lung cancer. Assay used: immunoSEQ multiplex PCR; TCRdb lists only in-frame clones, some missing. Among some 5,900 clones, roughly 28% were seen once, and the ten largest hold around 5%. Specimen: lung tumor tissue, collected before any cancer treatment. Receptors were obtained from a female donor of 60 years or more with stage I lung adenocarcinoma.

This clone came up a few times. A read error may produce the germline difference seen at one junction end. The chain is built from TRBV11-1 and TRBJ2-3, with D possibly being TRBD1 (5 bases). This CDR3 contains 15 residues. Germline CDR1 and CDR2: SGHAT and FQDESV (reference sequence). The CDR3 reads CASSLGVGSTDTQYF. CDR3 coding DNA: TGTGCTAGCAGCTTAGGGGTGGGGAGCACAGATACGCAGTATTTT.

This clone was seen more than once but under ten times. The chain has TRBV10-3 and TRBJ2-1, with 7 bases matching TRBD1. From germline, CDR1 is ENHRY and CDR2 SYGVKD. The CDR3 has 12 amino acids. V lost 4 bases to trimming and J lost 9 bases; unmatched junction nucleotides: 3. The CDR3 loop is CAISGGGGEQFF. The CDR3 nucleotides are TGTGCCATCAGTGGAGGGGGCGGTGAGCAGTTCTTC.

The V and J genes are TRBV6-8 and TRBJ2-1; TRBD2 aligns across 8 bases. Germline lookup yields CDR1 MNHGY and CDR2 SAAAGT. This CDR3 is built from 16 residues. The trim removed 7 bases at V and 3 bases at J, leaving 11 bases unmatched. CDR3 amino acids: CASTEGGLELYNEQFF. For the CDR3, the DNA is TGTGCCAGCACCGAGGGGGGACTAGAACTCTACAATGAGCAGTTCTTC.

This chain joins TRBV14 and TRBJ2-3, with unresolved D. The germline gives CDR1 SGHDN, CDR2 FVKESK. The CDR3 contains 14 residues. V lost 4 bases and J 2 bases, leaving 10 bases between the germline ends. CDR3 in DNA: TGTGCCAGCAGCCCCGGGCCCAACACAGATACGCAGTATTTT. This codes for CASSPGPNTDTQYF. The complete variable domain, with remaining parts taken from reference TRBV14 and TRBJ2-3, reads EAGVTQFPSHSVIEKGQTVTLRCDPISGHDNLYWYRRVMGKEIKFLLHFVKESKQDESGMPNNRFLAERTGGTYSTLKVQPAELEDSGVYFCASSPGPNTDTQYFGPGTRLTVL.

The CDR3 DNA follows: TGTGCCAGCTCACCCTCCATCTCTGGAAACACCATATATTTT. Translated: CASSPSISGNTIYF. The rearrangement uses TRBV18 and TRBJ1-3, with unresolved D. V gave up 3 bases and J gave up 0 bases, with 6 bases separating them. CDR1 and CDR2 from the germline V gene are KGHSH and LQKENI. This CDR3 comprises 14 residues.

This chain uses TRBV28 with TRBJ2-3, with 12 bases fitting TRBD2. V trimming: 6 bases; J trimming: 4 bases; junction bases outside the gene matches: 5. Germline V CDR1 and CDR2: MDHEN, SYDVKM. CDR3 size: 15 residues. The CDR3 coding sequence is TGTGCCAGCAGCAAGACTAGCGGGGGCGCAGATACGCAGTATTTT. Amino acid sequence: CASSKTSGGADTQYF.

This clone was found a few times. This chain uses TRBV6-8 with TRBJ2-5; the D gene is possibly TRBD1 (6 bases). Trimming shortened V by 5 bases and J by 1 base, and 20 bases separated the two germline ends. Per the germline V gene, CDR1 is MNHGY and CDR2 is SAAAGT. There are 17 residues in the CDR3. As DNA, the CDR3 is TGTGCCAGCAGTGGGGGACAAAGGTCAGTAGGCCAAGAGACCCAGTACTTC. Translated, it gives CASSGGQRSVGQETQYF.

This clone was picked up a small number of times. The rearrangement uses TRBV11-3 and TRBJ2-5; 8 bases fit TRBD2. Germline V gene data show CDR1 as SGHNT and CDR2 as YENEEA. With 5 bases clipped from V and 1 base from J, the junction kept 12 bases outside the gene matches. The CDR3 runs 17 residues. CDR3 region: CASSLSLKAGGQETQYF. CDR3 sequence (DNA): TGTGCCAGCAGCCTCTCCCTCAAGGCGGGGGGCCAAGAGACCCAGTACTTC.

J is TRBJ1-2 and V is TRBV29-1, with 8 bases aligning to TRBD1. CDR3 length: 14 amino acids. V shed 0 bases, J shed 6 bases, and the junction held 6 bases outside the gene matches. Germline V lookup: CDR1 SQVTM, CDR2 ANQGSEA. The CDR3 sequence: CSVEDRYRGDGYTF. CDR3 coding DNA: TGCAGCGTTGAAGATCGGTACAGGGGGGATGGCTACACCTTC.

This clone was seen a few times. The J gene is TRBJ2-3, the V gene TRBV7-6, with D tentatively TRBD2 (6 bases). The CDR3 totals 14 residues. Trimming shortened V by 2 bases and J by 0 bases, and 6 bases separated the two germline ends. CDR1 SGHVS and CDR2 FNYEAQ come from the germline V gene. In DNA form, the CDR3 reads TGTGCCAGCAGCTTAAGCGGGAGCACAGATACGCAGTATTTT. It yields the protein CASSLSGSTDTQYF.

The CDR3: CASSLGGGTNEQFF. In nucleotides, the CDR3 is TGTGCCAGTAGTTTGGGGGGTGGAACGAATGAGCAGTTCTTC. This chain joins TRBV19 and TRBJ2-1, with D perhaps TRBD2 (6 bases). Per germline, CDR1 LNHDA and CDR2 SQIVND (reference sequence). CDR3 length: 14 residues. V was shortened by 5 bases and J by 7 bases, with 15 bases between the two germline ends.

This clone appeared a few times. The V and J genes are TRBV9 and TRBJ1-1; perhaps TRBD1 as D (5 bases). Trimming shortened V by 0 bases and J by 11 bases, and 11 bases separated the two germline ends. CDR3 length: 12 amino acids. The germline V gene encodes CDR1 SGDLS and CDR2 YYNGEE. CDR3 sequence: CASSVEGRDAFF. The CDR3 nucleotides are TGTGCCAGCAGCGTAGAAGGGAGGGACGCTTTCTTT.

The rearrangement uses TRBV9 and TRBJ2-2, with no clear D. The CDR3 has 15 residues. V lost 0 bases and J lost 1, with 7 bases in between. The germline V gene encodes CDR1 SGDLS and CDR2 YYNGEE. CDR3: CASSVETQNTGELFF. The CDR3 nucleotides are TGTGCCAGCAGCGTAGAGACCCAGAACACCGGGGAGCTGTTTTTT.

This clone was seen repeatedly, ten times or more. The chain couples TRBV7-8 to TRBJ1-2; D remains unclear. With 0 bases removed from V and 9 bases from J, the gap between germline ends came to 11 bases. The CDR3 spans 13 residues. CDR1 SGHVS and CDR2 FQNEAQ come from the germline V gene. The DNA of the CDR3 is TGTGCCAGCAGCTTAGCCTCGCGGCCTCGCTACACCTTC. This encodes CASSLASRPRYTF.

This clone has just a few counts. The rearrangement uses TRBV11-3 and TRBJ1-1, with 8 positions matching TRBD1. Germline loops: CDR1 SGHNT, CDR2 YENEEA. J gave up 3 bases and V 4 bases, and 4 bases lay outside the gene matches. The CDR3 totals 14 residues. This chain's CDR3 is CASSSRGQDTEAFF. The CDR3 bases are TGTGCCAGCAGCTCCAGGGGGCAGGACACTGAAGCTTTCTTT.

A few counts support this clone. The gene calls are TRBV15 and TRBJ2-2, with D unclear. Trimming left V 0 bases short and J 6 bases short, with 11 bases between. The CDR3 loop spans 15 amino acids. Looked up from germline, CDR1 is LNHNV and CDR2 is YYDKDF (reference sequence). The CDR3 spells CATSRDRADSGELFF. CDR3 in DNA: TGTGCCACCAGCAGAGATAGGGCAGACTCCGGGGAGCTGTTTTTT.